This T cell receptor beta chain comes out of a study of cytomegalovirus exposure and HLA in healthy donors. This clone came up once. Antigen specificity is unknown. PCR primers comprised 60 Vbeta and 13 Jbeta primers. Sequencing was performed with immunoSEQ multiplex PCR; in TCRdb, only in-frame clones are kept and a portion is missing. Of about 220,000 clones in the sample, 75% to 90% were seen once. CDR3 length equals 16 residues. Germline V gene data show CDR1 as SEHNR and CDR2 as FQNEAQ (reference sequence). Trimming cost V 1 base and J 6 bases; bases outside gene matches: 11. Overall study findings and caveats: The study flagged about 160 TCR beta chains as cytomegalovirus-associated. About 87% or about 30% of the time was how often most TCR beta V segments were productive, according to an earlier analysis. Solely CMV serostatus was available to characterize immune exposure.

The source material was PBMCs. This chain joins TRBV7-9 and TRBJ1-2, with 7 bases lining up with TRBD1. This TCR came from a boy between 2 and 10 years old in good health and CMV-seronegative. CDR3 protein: CASSLDRTGFLDGYTF. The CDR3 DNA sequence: TGTGCCAGCAGCTTAGATCGGACAGGCTTTCTCGATGGCTACACCTTC.